The clone carrying this TCR beta chain has more than one count but fewer than ten. Its antigen is as yet unknown. This CDR3 is built from 16 residues. V was trimmed by 4 bases and J by 6 bases, leaving 22 bases between them. The germline V gene has CDR1 SGHDT and CDR2 YYEEEE. These data belong to a study of prognosis after radiotherapy for stage I lung cancer. Study-wide background: In about 14 patients the disease was a newly diagnosed primary stage I lung tumor, whereas several had oligometastatic NSCLC following surgical resection of the primary tumor.

Study-level results: Samples before stereotactic body radiation therapy had more unique TCR clones (median around 10,000 versus 6,900). Reportedly, TRBV and TRBJ gene usage differed by presence of metastases in patients.

Researchers used two-round multiplex PCR to amplify TCR beta CDR3 starting from genomic DNA. Each TRBV and TRBJ gene had its own primer in the first PCR round. It was universal primers that the second PCR round used. TCRdb processed the multiplex PCR reads anew with MiXCR; each CDR3 protein has one entry. This table has approximately 25,000 distinct CDR3 sequences, 35% to 55% appearing once. V and J are TRBV5-6 and TRBJ2-5, with D possibly being TRBD1 (7 bases). The source is a donor over 45 with non-small cell lung cancer. Sequencing used PBMCs, obtained before or after stereotactic body radiation therapy (not recorded which). CDR3 in amino acids: CASSVGGATGTKTQYF. CDR3 nucleotides: TGTGCCAGCAGCGTTGGAGGGGCGACAGGGACCAAGACCCAGTACTTC.